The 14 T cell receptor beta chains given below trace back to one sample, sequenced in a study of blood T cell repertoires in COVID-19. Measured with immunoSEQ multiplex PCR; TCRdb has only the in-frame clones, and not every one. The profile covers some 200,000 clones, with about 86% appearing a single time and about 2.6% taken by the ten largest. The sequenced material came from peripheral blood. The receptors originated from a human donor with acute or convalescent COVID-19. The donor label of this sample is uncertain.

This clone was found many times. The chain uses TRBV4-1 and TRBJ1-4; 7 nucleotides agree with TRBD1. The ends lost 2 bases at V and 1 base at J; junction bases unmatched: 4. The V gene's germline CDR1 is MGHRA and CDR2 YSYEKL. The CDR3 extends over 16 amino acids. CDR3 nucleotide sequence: TGCGCCAGCAGCCAACCCTACAGGGGAACTAATGAAAAACTGTTTTTT. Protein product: CASSQPYRGTNEKLFF.

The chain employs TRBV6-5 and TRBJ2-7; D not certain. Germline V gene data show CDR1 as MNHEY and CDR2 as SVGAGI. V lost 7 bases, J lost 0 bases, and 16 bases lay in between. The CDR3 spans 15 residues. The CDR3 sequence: CASKLSFFSSYEQYF. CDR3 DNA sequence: TGTGCCAGCAAACTTTCGTTTTTTAGCTCCTACGAGCAGTACTTC.

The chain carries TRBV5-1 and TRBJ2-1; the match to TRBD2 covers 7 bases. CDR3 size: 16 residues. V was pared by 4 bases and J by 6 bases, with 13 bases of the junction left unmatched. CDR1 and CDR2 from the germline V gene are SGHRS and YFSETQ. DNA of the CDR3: TGCGCCAGCAGCACCTCTAGCGGCAACCCTTTCAATGAGCAGTTCTTC. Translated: CASSTSSGNPFNEQFF.

In nucleotides, the CDR3 is TGTGCCAGCAGCTCTAGAAATTTCGGGGAGCTGTTTTTT. Its protein is CASSSRNFGELFF. The chain recombines TRBV9 with TRBJ2-2; D call uncertain. Germline loops: CDR1 SGDLS, CDR2 YYNGEE. With 4 bases removed from V and 7 bases from J, the gap between germline ends came to 11 bases. This CDR3 contains 13 residues.

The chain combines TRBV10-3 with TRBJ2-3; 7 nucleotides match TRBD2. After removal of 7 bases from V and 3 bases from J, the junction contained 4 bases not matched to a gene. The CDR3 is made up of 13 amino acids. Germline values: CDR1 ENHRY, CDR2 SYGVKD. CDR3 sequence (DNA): TGTGCCATCAATCGCGGGAGTACAGATACGCAGTATTTT. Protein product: CAINRGSTDTQYF.

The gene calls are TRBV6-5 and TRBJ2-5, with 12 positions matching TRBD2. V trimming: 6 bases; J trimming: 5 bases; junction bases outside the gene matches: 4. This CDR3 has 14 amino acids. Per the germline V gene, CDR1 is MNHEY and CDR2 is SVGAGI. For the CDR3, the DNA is TGTGCCAGCAGCCTAGCGGGGGGGCCGGAGACCCAGTACTTC. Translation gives CASSLAGGPETQYF.

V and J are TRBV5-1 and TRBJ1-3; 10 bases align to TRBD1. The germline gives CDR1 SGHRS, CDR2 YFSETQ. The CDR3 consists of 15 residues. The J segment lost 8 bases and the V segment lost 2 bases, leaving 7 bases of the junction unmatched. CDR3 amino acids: CASSFSGQGPDTIYF. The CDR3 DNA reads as TGCGCCAGCAGCTTTTCGGGACAGGGGCCCGACACCATATATTTT.

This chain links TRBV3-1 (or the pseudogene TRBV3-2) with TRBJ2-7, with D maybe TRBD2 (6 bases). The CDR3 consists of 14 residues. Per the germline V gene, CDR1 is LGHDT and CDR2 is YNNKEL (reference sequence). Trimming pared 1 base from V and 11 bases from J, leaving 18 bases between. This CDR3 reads CASSQGFREEGKYF. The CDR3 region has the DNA TGTGCCAGCAGCCAAGGTTTTAGGGAGGAGGGAAAGTACTTC.

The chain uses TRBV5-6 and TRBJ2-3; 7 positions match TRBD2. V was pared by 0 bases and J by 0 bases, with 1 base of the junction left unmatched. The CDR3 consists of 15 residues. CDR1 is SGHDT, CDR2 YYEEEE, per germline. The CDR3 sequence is CASSLGGGSTDTQYF. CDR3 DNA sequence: TGTGCCAGCAGCTTGGGCGGGGGTAGCACAGATACGCAGTATTTT.

The CDR3 loop is CASSDRTGPGEQYF. CDR3 sequence (DNA): TGTGCCAGCAGTGACCGGACAGGGCCTGGCGAGCAGTACTTC. The chain links TRBV6-1 to TRBJ2-7; 8 nucleotides line up with TRBD1. This CDR3 spans 14 amino acids. Germline assignment: CDR1 MNHNS and CDR2 SASEGT. V trimming: 3 bases; J trimming: 6 bases; junction bases outside the gene matches: 7.

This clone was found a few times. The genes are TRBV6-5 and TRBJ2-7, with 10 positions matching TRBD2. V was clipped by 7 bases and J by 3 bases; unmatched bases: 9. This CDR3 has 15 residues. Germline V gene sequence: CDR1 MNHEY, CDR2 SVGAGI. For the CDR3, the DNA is TGTGCCAGCACCCCCCGGACTAGCGGTGACTACGAGCAGTACTTC. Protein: CASTPRTSGDYEQYF.

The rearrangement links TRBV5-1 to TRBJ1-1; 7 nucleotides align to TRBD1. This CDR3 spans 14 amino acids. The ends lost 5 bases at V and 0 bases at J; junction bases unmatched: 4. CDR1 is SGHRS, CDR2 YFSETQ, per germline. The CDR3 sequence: CASSTGEMNTEAFF. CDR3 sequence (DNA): TGCGCCAGCAGTACAGGGGAAATGAACACTGAAGCTTTCTTT.

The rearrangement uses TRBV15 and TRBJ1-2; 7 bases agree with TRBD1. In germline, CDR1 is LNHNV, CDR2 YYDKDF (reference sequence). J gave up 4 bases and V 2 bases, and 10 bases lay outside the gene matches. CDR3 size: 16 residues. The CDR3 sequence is CATSRPEGGQTYGYTF. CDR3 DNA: TGTGCCACCAGCAGACCCGAAGGGGGACAGACCTATGGCTACACCTTC.

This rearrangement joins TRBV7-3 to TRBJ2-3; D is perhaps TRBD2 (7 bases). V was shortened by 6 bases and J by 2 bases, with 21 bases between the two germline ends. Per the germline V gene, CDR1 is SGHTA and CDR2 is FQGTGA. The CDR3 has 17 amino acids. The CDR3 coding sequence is TGTGCCAGCAGTTATACGGGGGGCCCCACCTACACAGATACGCAGTATTTT. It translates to CASSYTGGPTYTDTQYF.